The entry that follows covers one T cell receptor (beta chain) sequence. This specimen comes from a study of blood T cell repertoires in COVID-19. Study-wide background: Some COVID-19 samples were acute and others convalescent; all came from the United States, Italy and Spain.

In the source study's methods: Using reference gene primer amplification, nucleated cell counts were estimated. Only in-frame clones appear in the TCRdb table, and some are missing; sequencing was by immunoSEQ multiplex PCR. V, J and clone size derive from that table, while D and trimming were established from the DNA sequence. Found here are some 150,000 clones, approximately 90% of them singletons; the top ten hold 0.77%. CDR3 length: 13 residues. The V gene's germline CDR1 is MDHEN and CDR2 SYDVKM. V trimming: 3 bases; J trimming: 5 bases; junction bases outside the gene matches: 3. Each participant's cohort was designated according to participant-reported clinical history. Recovery meant two consecutive negative NP/OP PCR tests, professional clearance, or resolved symptoms.

The sequenced material came from PBMCs or T cells enriched from blood (not recorded which). The chain carries TRBV28 and TRBJ2-5; 7 bases agree with TRBD1. This TCR came from a woman aged 18 to 35 who had recovered from COVID-19. CDR3 DNA sequence: TGTGCCAGCAGTTTGACAGGGCGGGAGACCCAGTACTTC. Amino acids: CASSLTGRETQYF.